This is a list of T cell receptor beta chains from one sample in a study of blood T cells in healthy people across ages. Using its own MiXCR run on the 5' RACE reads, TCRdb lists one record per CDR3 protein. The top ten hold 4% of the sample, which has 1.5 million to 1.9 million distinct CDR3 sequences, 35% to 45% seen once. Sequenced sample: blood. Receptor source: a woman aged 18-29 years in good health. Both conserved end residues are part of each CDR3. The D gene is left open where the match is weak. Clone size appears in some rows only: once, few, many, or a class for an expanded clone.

CASSHGGERGYTF TGTGCCAGCAGCCACGGTGGGGAAAGAGGCTACACCTTC TRBJ1-2 TRBV3-1 - -
CAGENGQTDYGYTF TGTGCCGGAGAGAATGGTCAGACGGACTATGGCTACACCTTC TRBJ1-2 TRBV2 - -
CASSQDPRRKVSYEQYF TGTGCCAGCAGCCAAGATCCGCGTAGGAAGGTGAGTTACGAGCAGTACTTC TRBJ2-7 TRBV3-1 - few
CASSLYRSSGDTDTQYF TGCGCCAGCAGCTTGTACAGGTCCTCTGGGGACACAGATACGCAGTATTTT TRBJ2-3 TRBV5-1 - -
CASNTGTSSGQYF TGTGCCAGCAATACCGGGACTAGTAGTGGGCAGTACTTC TRBJ2-5 TRBV25-1 TRBD2 -
CASSAGVEAFF TGTGCCAGCAGCGCAGGGGTAGAAGCTTTCTTT TRBJ1-1 TRBV7-6 - many
CASSHLRDAGAYGYTF TGCGCCAGCAGCCACCTCCGGGACGCCGGAGCCTATGGCTACACCTTC TRBJ1-2 TRBV4-3 - -
CASSQVVGVSEQYF TGTGCCAGCAGCCAAGTAGTGGGGGTGAGCGAGCAGTACTTC TRBJ2-7 TRBV14 - -
CASSRSTGGHQPQHF TGTGCCAGCAGTAGATCGACCGGGGGTCATCAGCCCCAGCATTTT TRBJ1-5 TRBV27 - few
CACSLATSGYGYTF TGTGCCTGCAGCTTAGCCACATCGGGCTATGGCTACACCTTC TRBJ1-2 TRBV7-9 - -
CASSRDTGGTYEQYF TGCGCCAGCAGCCGGGACACGGGGGGCACCTACGAGCAGTACTTC TRBJ2-7 TRBV4-1 - -
CAISESTEVFYEQYF TGTGCCATCAGTGAGTCTACAGAGGTCTTCTACGAGCAGTACTTC TRBJ2-7 TRBV10-3 - few
CASSYAPNWEQFF TGTGCCAGCAGTTACGCACCGAACTGGGAGCAGTTCTTC TRBJ2-1 TRBV6-2/TRBV6-3 - -
CASSLGLAAITDTQYF TGTGCCAGCAGCCTTGGACTAGCGGCCATCACAGATACGCAGTATTTT TRBJ2-3 TRBV7-9 TRBD2 few
CSGGDTWYTQYF TGCAGCGGGGGGGACACATGGTATACGCAGTATTTT TRBJ2-3 TRBV29-1 - few
CASSLVGGNSYNEQFF TGTGCCAGCAGCTTGGTCGGGGGGAACTCCTACAATGAGCAGTTCTTC TRBJ2-1 TRBV28 TRBD2 few
CAWSTGGDNEQFF TGTGCCTGGAGTACCGGGGGGGACAATGAGCAGTTCTTC TRBJ2-1 TRBV30 TRBD2 -
CASSQDVTGRETQYF TGCGCCAGCAGCCAAGACGTAACGGGGCGGGAGACCCAGTACTTC TRBJ2-5 TRBV4-1 - few
CASTWDRLYNEQFF TGTGCCAGCACGTGGGACCGCCTTTACAATGAGCAGTTCTTC TRBJ2-1 TRBV7-2 - many
CASSPRTLTDTQYF TGTGCCAGCAGCCCCAGGACTCTCACAGATACGCAGTATTTT TRBJ2-3 TRBV7-9 - -
CASSEYSSTGAFF TGTGCCAGCAGTGAATATAGCTCCACTGGAGCTTTCTTT TRBJ1-1 TRBV6-1 - -
CASSETGRPRRDYGYTF TGTGCCAGCAGCGAGACGGGCAGGCCTCGAAGGGACTATGGCTACACCTTC TRBJ1-2 TRBV7-8 - -
CASSLVRAGEYEQFF TGCGCCAGCAGCTTGGTTCGAGCGGGAGAATATGAGCAGTTCTTC TRBJ2-1 TRBV5-1 TRBD2 -
CAIEGQGTDTQYF TGTGCCATCGAAGGACAGGGAACAGATACGCAGTATTTT TRBJ2-3 TRBV28 TRBD1 -
CASSLGVSTGRGEQYF TGTGCCAGCAGCTTGGGAGTTTCGACAGGACGGGGCGAGCAGTACTTC TRBJ2-7 TRBV5-5 - -
CASSSGTGNEKLFF TGTGCCAGCAGTTCCGGGACAGGGAATGAAAAACTGTTTTTT TRBJ1-4 TRBV6-5 TRBD1 many
CSVEGPGGEQYF TGCAGCGTTGAAGGCCCAGGGGGTGAGCAGTACTTC TRBJ2-7 TRBV29-1 TRBD1 many
CASSPHRQPTNSHQPQHF TGTGCCAGCAGCCCCCACCGACAACCAACTAATAGCCATCAGCCCCAGCATTTT TRBJ1-5 TRBV7-2 - -
CASSLEAGGNEQYF TGCGCCAGCAGCCTGGAGGCAGGGGGCAACGAGCAGTACTTC TRBJ2-7 TRBV5-1 TRBD1 -
CASSYSSGLGNYGYTF TGTGCCAGCAGTTACTCGAGCGGGTTGGGTAACTATGGCTACACCTTC TRBJ1-2 TRBV6-6 - -
CASSFRQAAATDSPLHF TGTGCCAGCAGTTTTCGACAGGCTGCCGCTACTGATTCACCCCTCCACTTT TRBJ1-6 TRBV28 - few
CASTPDPSYNEQFF TGTGCCAGCACCCCGGATCCGTCCTACAATGAGCAGTTCTTC TRBJ2-1 TRBV7-2 - few
CASSQNHYEQYF TGTGCCAGCAGCCAAAACCACTACGAGCAGTACTTC TRBJ2-7 TRBV3-1 - -
CSAMRETQYF TGCAGTGCTATGAGGGAGACCCAGTACTTC TRBJ2-5 TRBV20-1 - few
CASSFLGRNSNQPQHF TGTGCCAGCAGCTTTCTGGGACGGAATAGCAATCAGCCCCAGCATTTT TRBJ1-5 TRBV7-2 - -
CASSLITGLDYGYTF TGTGCCAGCAGCTTGATTACGGGCTTGGACTATGGCTACACCTTC TRBJ1-2 TRBV5-5 - -
CASSTPSGGDQEAQYF TGTGCCAGCAGTACACCAAGCGGTGGGGACCAAGAGGCCCAGTACTTC TRBJ2-4 TRBV12-3/TRBV12-4 - -